A single sample is the source of the 7 T cell receptor beta chains below, sequenced in a study of identical twins. In TCRdb, the 5' RACE reads were re-called with MiXCR into one record per CDR3 protein. The table has around 220,000 distinct CDR3 sequences, more than 13% seen once. Sample: memory (CD45RO+) T cells sorted from blood. Every receptor here comes from a woman under 30 in good health.

This chain uses TRBV6-1 with TRBJ2-7, with TRBD2 identical over 8 bases. The germline V gene encodes CDR1 MNHNS and CDR2 SASEGT. Trimming took 6 bases from V and 3 from J; bases not matched to a gene: 7. This CDR3 region has 14 residues. As DNA, the CDR3 is TGTGCCAGCAGCCGGGAGGGTTGGAGCTACGAGCAGTACTTC. This codes for CASSREGWSYEQYF.

The CDR3 is CASSLRAGWAYEQYF. CDR3 coding DNA: TGTGCCAGCAGCTTACGGGCAGGATGGGCCTACGAGCAGTACTTC. The chain couples TRBV7-9 to TRBJ2-7, with D unclear. CDR1 SEHNR and CDR2 FQNEAQ come from the germline V gene (reference sequence). This CDR3 has 15 residues. V dropped 2 bases and J dropped 2 bases, with 13 bases sitting between them.

This clonotype was seen a few times. This rearrangement joins TRBV7-2 to TRBJ2-1; D might be TRBD1 or TRBD2, each matching 5 bases. Germline V gene lookup returns CDR1 SGHTA and CDR2 FQGNSA. This CDR3 is 14 amino acids long. V lost 4 bases to trimming and J lost 7 bases, with 14 bases between them. This CDR3 is CASSSGTNWNEQFF. CDR3 DNA sequence: TGTGCCAGCAGCTCCGGGACGAATTGGAATGAGCAGTTCTTC.

This clonotype turned up a few times. The chain is built from TRBV3-1 and TRBJ2-5, with a weak D call TRBD2 (6 bases). CDR1 and CDR2 (germline): LGHDT, YNNKEL (reference sequence). The CDR3 runs 15 residues. Trimming took off 1 base at V and 9 bases at J, with 18 bases between the two ends. This CDR3 reads CASSQVGLPRAAQYF. The DNA for the CDR3 is TGTGCCAGCAGCCAAGTCGGACTACCCAGGGCGGCCCAGTACTTC.

This clonotype was detected once. Lacking the conserved final phenylalanine or tryptophan, this CDR3 likely reflects a read error. The V call is TRBV28, the J call TRBJ1-1; no reliable D call. Trimming left V 2 bases short and J 5 bases short, with 6 bases between. CDR3 length: 12 amino acids. Germline assignment: CDR1 MDHEN and CDR2 SYDVKM. The CDR3 loop is CASSLGRTEAFL. The CDR3 DNA reads TGTGCCAGCAGTTTAGGGAGAACTGAAGCTTTCTTA.

This clonotype was observed a handful of times. The V call is TRBV5-6, the J call TRBJ1-1; no reliable D call. This CDR3 has 12 residues. Germline V lookup: CDR1 SGHDT, CDR2 YYEEEE. Trimming shortened V by 0 bases and J by 7 bases, and 7 bases separated the two germline ends. The CDR3 loop is CASSLASFEAFF. The CDR3 DNA is TGTGCCAGCAGCTTGGCCAGCTTTGAAGCTTTCTTT.

This clonotype was counted ten times or more. This chain joins TRBV12-3 or TRBV12-4 and TRBJ2-7; TRBD2 agrees at 7 bases. This CDR3 comprises 15 residues. Losses at the gene ends were 3 bases for V and 4 bases for J; bases not matched to a gene: 9. The DNA of the CDR3 is TGTGCCAGCAGTTTCGCGGCTAGCGGCGCATACGAGCAGTACTTC. Amino acids: CASSFAASGAYEQYF.